This T cell receptor beta chain was sequenced for a study of OX40 agonist ivuxolimab in advanced cancers. Comment on this clone: Because the CDR3's place on the DNA is in doubt, the DNA is left out and the CDR3 is given as listed by TCRdb.

The CDR3 is 15 amino acids in total, end residues counted. Generated by immunoSEQ multiplex PCR, the TCRdb table keeps only in-frame clones and is missing some. In the table there are some 77,000 clones, approximately 83% of which are singletons. The source of this sequence is an adult with an advanced solid tumor such as melanoma, head and neck, liver or kidney cancer. J is TRBJ1-3 and V is TRBV21-1. TRBV21-1 constitutes a pseudogene. The sample consisted of CD4+ or CD8+ T cells sorted from blood, taken in a trial of the OX40 agonist ivuxolimab. The CDR3 is CARPLRVGPGNTIYF.